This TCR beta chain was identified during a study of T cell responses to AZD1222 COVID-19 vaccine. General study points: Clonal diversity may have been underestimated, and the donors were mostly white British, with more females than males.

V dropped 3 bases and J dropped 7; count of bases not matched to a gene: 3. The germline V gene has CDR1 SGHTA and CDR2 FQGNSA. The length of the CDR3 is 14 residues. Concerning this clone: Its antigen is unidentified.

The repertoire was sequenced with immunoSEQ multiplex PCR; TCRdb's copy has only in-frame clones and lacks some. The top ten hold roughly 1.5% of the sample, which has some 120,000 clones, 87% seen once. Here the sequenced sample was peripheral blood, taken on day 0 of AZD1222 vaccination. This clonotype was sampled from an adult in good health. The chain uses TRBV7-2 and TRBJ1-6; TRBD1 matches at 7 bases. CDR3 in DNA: TGTGCCAGCAGCTTGGGACAGATCAATTCACCCCTCCACTTT. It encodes CASSLGQINSPLHF.